The 30 T cell receptor beta chains in this list originate from one sample, sequenced in a study of CD8 T cells in Susac syndrome. It was with random hexamers that roughly 0.45 to 1 ug RNA was reverse transcribed. TCRdb recomputed calls from the immunoSEQ multiplex PCR reads with MiXCR, one row per CDR3 protein. Counted here are 210,000 or so distinct CDR3 sequences, over 90% occurring once; the ten biggest clones make up around 0.15%. The sample consisted of CD4+ T cells from PBMCs. These receptor sequences come from a human donor with Susac syndrome.

V usage is TRBV6-6 and J usage is TRBJ2-1; no definite D call. With 4 bases removed from V and 4 bases from J, the gap between germline ends came to 8 bases. CDR1 and CDR2 (germline): MNHNY, SVGAGI (reference sequence). The CDR3 loop spans 13 amino acids. The DNA of the CDR3 is TGTGCCAGCAGTTTAAGGTGGTACAATGAGCAGTTCTTC. This encodes CASSLRWYNEQFF.

The chain joins TRBV20-1 to TRBJ1-3; maybe TRBD1 (6 bases). V lost 4 bases and J 4 bases, leaving 14 bases between the germline ends. The CDR3 covers 14 residues. Germline V gene lookup returns CDR1 DFQATT and CDR2 SNEGSKA (reference sequence). The CDR3 spells CSATKTGLGNTIYF. CDR3 DNA: TGCAGTGCTACCAAAACAGGGCTCGGAAACACCATATATTTT.

This rearrangement joins TRBV29-1 to TRBJ1-2, with 8 bases that match TRBD1. CDR1 SQVTM and CDR2 ANQGSEA come from the germline V gene. The V segment lost 6 bases and the J segment 7 bases; nucleotides outside the gene matches: 7. The CDR3 runs 12 residues. The CDR3 coding sequence is TGCAGCGTCGTCGGGACAGGTGTTGGCTACACCTTC. Its translation is CSVVGTGVGYTF.

The gene calls are TRBV19 and TRBJ1-1; D is perhaps TRBD1 (5 bases). V was pared by 4 bases and J by 0 bases, with 9 bases between. The CDR3 is 14 residues long. CDR1 and CDR2 from the germline V gene are LNHDA and SQIVND (reference sequence). CDR3 nucleotide sequence: TGTGCCAGTAGTACGGGGACCCTGAACACTGAAGCTTTCTTT. Translation: CASSTGTLNTEAFF.

The J gene is TRBJ2-7, the V gene TRBV11-2; maybe TRBD2 (5 bases). This CDR3 spans 13 amino acids. V was clipped by 5 bases and J by 6 bases, with 14 bases between them. Germline-derived CDR1 and CDR2 are SGHAT and FQNNGV. The chain's CDR3 is CASSPTRSGEQYF. The CDR3 DNA follows: TGTGCCAGCAGCCCTACTCGGAGCGGCGAGCAGTACTTC. Variable domain in full (rest from reference TRBV11-2 and TRBJ2-7): EAGVAQSPRYKIIEKRQSVAFWCNPISGHATLYWYQQILGQGPKLLIQFQNNGVVDDSQLPKDRFSAERLKGVDSTLKIQPAKLEDSAVYLCASSPTRSGEQYFGPGTRLTVT.

This clonotype has more than one count but fewer than ten. V and J are TRBV6-5 and TRBJ2-2; D call uncertain. Trimming cost V 0 bases and J 0 bases, with 8 bases left between them. There are 16 residues in the CDR3. Germline V gene data show CDR1 as MNHEY and CDR2 as SVGAGI. The CDR3 DNA is TGTGCCAGCAGTTACTCAGGGCCATCGAACACCGGGGAGCTGTTTTTT. Residues: CASSYSGPSNTGELFF.

The chain couples TRBV7-2 to TRBJ2-6; TRBD1 is a possible D gene (6 bases). CDR1 and CDR2 (germline): SGHTA, FQGNSA. V lost 0 bases to trimming and J lost 4 bases, with 10 bases between them. The CDR3 is 16 residues long. DNA of the CDR3: TGTGCCAGCAGCTTAGCAGGGGGAGTGGGGGCCAACGTCCTGACTTTC. It encodes CASSLAGGVGANVLTF.

The CDR3 loop reads CASSPQGDYNSPLHF. The CDR3 coding sequence is TGTGCCAGCAGCCCCCAGGGGGACTATAATTCACCCCTCCACTTT. The genes are TRBV4-2 and TRBJ1-6; 7 nucleotides align to TRBD1. Per germline, CDR1 LGHNA and CDR2 YNFKEQ. The V gene end was trimmed by 4 bases and the J gene end by 3 bases; junction bases not matched to a gene: 3. This CDR3 has 15 residues.

The chain combines TRBV19 with TRBJ1-2, with D maybe TRBD1 (5 bases). V was cut by 5 bases and J by 6 bases, with 7 bases left in between. CDR3 length equals 11 residues. The germline V gene encodes CDR1 LNHDA and CDR2 SQIVND (reference sequence). Here the CDR3 DNA reads TGTGCCAGTAGTGCGGGACATGGCTACACCTTC. It is translated as CASSAGHGYTF. The full variable domain, completed using reference TRBV19 and TRBJ1-2, is DGGITQSPKYLFRKEGQNVTLSCEQNLNHDAMYWYRQDPGQGLRLIYYSQIVNDFQKGDIAEGYSVSREKKESFPLTVTSAQKNPTAFYLCASSAGHGYTFGSGTRLTVV.

A single count supports this clonotype. The V and J genes are TRBV1 and TRBJ2-3; the D call TRBD1 from the table was never checked on the DNA. TRBV1 is marked as a pseudogene. There are 17 residues in the CDR3. CDR3 sequence (DNA): TGCACCAGCAGCCAAGGGCGCAGGGCTTTTTACACAGATACGCAGTATTTT. This codes for CTSSQGRRAFYTDTQYF.

The chain recombines TRBV29-1 with TRBJ1-5; D not certain. The germline V gene has CDR1 SQVTM and CDR2 ANQGSEA. There are 13 residues in the CDR3. V lost 4 bases and J lost 0, with 7 bases in between. CDR3 amino acids: CSVGEHSNQPQHF. CDR3 in DNA: TGCAGCGTTGGGGAGCATAGCAATCAGCCCCAGCATTTT.

The chain employs TRBV7-2 and TRBJ1-2, with TRBD1 identical over 7 bases. The CDR3 runs 14 residues. The germline gives CDR1 SGHTA, CDR2 FQGNSA. The junction had 16 bases not matched to a gene; V was cut back by 11 bases and J by 7 bases. The CDR3 reads CAGTPGGTPRGYTF. CDR3 nucleotide sequence: TGTGCCGGCACCCCAGGGGGGACCCCGCGTGGCTACACCTTC.

The rearrangement joins TRBV5-8 to TRBJ2-3; D tentatively reads TRBD1 or TRBD2 (5 bases each). Germline values: CDR1 SGHTS, CDR2 YDEGEE. V was shortened by 4 bases and J by 7 bases, with 13 bases between the two germline ends. The CDR3 totals 13 residues. The CDR3 is CASSRGTFNTQYF. CDR3 DNA: TGTGCCAGCAGCCGTGGGACCTTCAATACGCAGTATTTT.

V gene TRBV5-1 combines with J gene TRBJ2-1, with 12 bases fitting TRBD2. The germline gives CDR1 SGHRS, CDR2 YFSETQ. Trimming at V came to 0 bases and at J to 15 bases, leaving 13 bases not matched to a gene. The CDR3 runs to 16 residues. CDR3 sequence: CASSLAPSGGVPGRFF. Here the CDR3 DNA reads TGCGCCAGCAGCTTGGCCCCTAGCGGGGGGGTTCCAGGTCGGTTCTTC. The full variable domain, in which reference TRBV5-1 and TRBJ2-1 provide the parts outside the CDR3, is KAGVTQTPRYLIKTRGQQVTLSCSPISGHRSVSWYQQTPGQGLQFLFEYFSETQRNKGNFPGRFSGRQFSNSRSEMNVSTLELGDSALYLCASSLAPSGGVPGRFFGPGTRLTVL.

This chain uses TRBV4-2 with TRBJ1-4; the match to TRBD1 covers 7 bases. The V gene end was trimmed by 1 base and the J gene end by 6 bases; junction bases not matched to a gene: 2. There are 14 residues in the CDR3. Germline V gene sequence: CDR1 LGHNA, CDR2 YNFKEQ. The CDR3 reads CASSQGQGDEKLFF. The CDR3 DNA reads TGTGCCAGCAGCCAAGGGCAGGGGGATGAAAAACTGTTTTTT.

The chain has TRBV20-1 and TRBJ1-5, with 8 nucleotides matching TRBD1. The CDR3 is 14 amino acids. Looked up from germline, CDR1 is DFQATT and CDR2 is SNEGSKA (reference sequence). The ends lost 0 bases at V and 7 bases at J; junction bases unmatched: 5. The CDR3 sequence is CSAREGTGGQPQHF. CDR3 coding DNA: TGCAGTGCTAGAGAAGGGACAGGAGGACAGCCCCAGCATTTT.

The rearrangement links TRBV5-1 to TRBJ2-2; 9 bases agree with TRBD1. This CDR3 is 16 amino acids long. In germline, CDR1 is SGHRS, CDR2 YFSETQ. Trimming removed 0 bases from V and 5 bases from J; junction bases left unmatched: 5. The CDR3 DNA follows: TGCGCCAGCAGCTTGGAGGGGACAGGGCGAACCGGGGAGCTGTTTTTT. Translated: CASSLEGTGRTGELFF.

The gene calls are TRBV30 and TRBJ2-1; TRBD1 matches 7 bases. The trim removed 0 bases at V and 7 bases at J, leaving 6 bases unmatched. The CDR3 loop spans 14 amino acids. CDR1 GTSNPN and CDR2 SVGIG come from the germline V gene (reference sequence). The CDR3 sequence is CAWSVLGTENEQFF. The CDR3 DNA reads TGTGCCTGGAGTGTACTGGGGACAGAAAATGAGCAGTTCTTC.

The chain has TRBV4-2 and TRBJ1-2; D is perhaps TRBD1 (5 bases). CDR1 LGHNA and CDR2 YNFKEQ come from the germline V gene. Trimming removed 0 bases at V and 4 bases at J, with 15 bases between. The CDR3 is made up of 16 amino acids. CDR3 nucleotides: TGTGCCAGCAGCCAAGACGATCAGGCAGGGCCCTATGGCTACACCTTC. Its protein is CASSQDDQAGPYGYTF.

The chain is built from TRBV30 and TRBJ1-6; unclear D gene. V was pared by 3 bases and J by 7 bases, with 16 bases between. The germline CDR1 and CDR2 sequences are GTSNPN and SVGIG (reference sequence). The CDR3 has 15 residues. CDR3 loop: CAWSPLGVRNSPLHF. The CDR3, as DNA: TGTGCCTGGAGCCCCCTCGGGGTTAGGAATTCACCCCTCCACTTT.

V gene TRBV19 combines with J gene TRBJ1-1, with D maybe TRBD1 (5 bases). Trimming removed 9 bases at V and 4 bases at J, with 9 bases between. The CDR3 is made up of 11 amino acids. Germline assignment: CDR1 LNHDA and CDR2 SQIVND (reference sequence). The CDR3: CASQGTTEAFF. Written as DNA, the CDR3 is TGTGCCAGCCAGGGAACCACTGAAGCTTTCTTT.

The V call is TRBV7-2, the J call TRBJ1-6; 8 positions match TRBD1. V was clipped by 5 bases and J by 9 bases; unmatched bases: 9. This CDR3 comprises 15 residues. Germline CDR1 is SGHTA and CDR2 is FQGNSA. This CDR3 reads CASSPRGQGVSPLHF. The DNA for the CDR3 is TGTGCCAGCAGCCCCAGAGGACAGGGAGTTTCACCCCTCCACTTT.

The chain joins TRBV7-2 to TRBJ2-7; 7 bases agree with TRBD1. The V gene end was trimmed by 8 bases and the J gene end by 0 bases; junction bases not matched to a gene: 7. CDR1 SGHTA and CDR2 FQGNSA come from the germline V gene. The CDR3 extends over 14 amino acids. Written as DNA, the CDR3 is TGTGCCAGCTCTCCACAGGGGAGCTCCTACGAGCAGTACTTC. Encoded protein: CASSPQGSSYEQYF.

CDR3 amino acids: CASSLSETGELFF. The CDR3 coding sequence is TGCGCCAGCAGCTTGTCTGAAACCGGGGAGCTGTTTTTT. The V call is TRBV5-1, the J call TRBJ2-2; D is undetermined. This CDR3 spans 13 amino acids. CDR1 is SGHRS and CDR2 is YFSETQ in the germline V gene. V was cut by 1 base and J by 5 bases, with 6 bases left in between.

With regard to this clonotype: One end of the junction does not line up with germline, which may come from a read error. The chain combines TRBV7-9 with TRBJ1-6; D perhaps matches TRBD1 (6 bases). Germline V gives CDR1 SEHNR, CDR2 FQNEAQ (reference sequence). The length of the CDR3 is 17 residues. The CDR3 loop is CASSTQQGSSHNSPLHF. The DNA of the CDR3 is TGTGCCAGCAGCACCCAACAGGGTAGCTCCCATAATTCACCCCTCCACTTT.

V gene TRBV29-1 combines with J gene TRBJ2-7, with 9 bases lining up with TRBD1. Looked up from germline, CDR1 is SQVTM and CDR2 is ANQGSEA. The CDR3 consists of 13 residues. J gave up 3 bases and V 5 bases, and 5 bases lay outside the gene matches. The CDR3 is CSVPGQGNYEQYF. CDR3 nucleotide sequence: TGCAGCGTTCCGGGACAGGGTAACTACGAGCAGTACTTC.

V gene TRBV2 combines with J gene TRBJ1-1; 8 nucleotides line up with TRBD1. The length of the CDR3 is 17 residues. Germline V lookup: CDR1 SNHLY, CDR2 FYNNEI. The V segment lost 7 bases and the J segment 6 bases; nucleotides outside the gene matches: 19. Here the CDR3 reads CASTGGTGWQGAAEAFF. CDR3 DNA sequence: TGTGCCAGCACCGGAGGGACCGGGTGGCAGGGGGCAGCTGAAGCTTTCTTT.

This clonotype was recorded once. The chain employs TRBV4-2 and TRBJ1-3; no firm D call. Germline V gene sequence: CDR1 LGHNA, CDR2 YNFKEQ. The CDR3 length is 15 residues. The germline V and J ends were trimmed by 4 bases and 4 bases, with 14 bases remaining between them. This CDR3 is CASSPLAGQGNTIYF. The CDR3 nucleotides read TGTGCCAGCAGCCCCCTGGCAGGTCAAGGAAACACCATATATTTT.

This chain joins TRBV27 and TRBJ1-2, with D possibly matching TRBD1 (6 bases). The CDR3 sequence is 13 residues long. V dropped 5 bases and J dropped 8 bases, with 15 bases sitting between them. CDR1 is MNHEY, CDR2 SMNVEV, per germline (reference sequence). CDR3 sequence: CASSPGRGWGYTF. Here the CDR3 DNA reads TGTGCCAGCAGTCCGGGCAGGGGTTGGGGCTACACCTTC.

The rearrangement joins TRBV5-1 to TRBJ1-5, with no clear D. Trimming shortened V by 0 bases and J by 1 base, and 8 bases separated the two germline ends. The germline V gene has CDR1 SGHRS and CDR2 YFSETQ. This CDR3 has 15 amino acids. CDR3 in DNA: TGCGCCAGCAGCTTGGACAGTCCAAGCAATCAGCCCCAGCATTTT. Its protein is CASSLDSPSNQPQHF.